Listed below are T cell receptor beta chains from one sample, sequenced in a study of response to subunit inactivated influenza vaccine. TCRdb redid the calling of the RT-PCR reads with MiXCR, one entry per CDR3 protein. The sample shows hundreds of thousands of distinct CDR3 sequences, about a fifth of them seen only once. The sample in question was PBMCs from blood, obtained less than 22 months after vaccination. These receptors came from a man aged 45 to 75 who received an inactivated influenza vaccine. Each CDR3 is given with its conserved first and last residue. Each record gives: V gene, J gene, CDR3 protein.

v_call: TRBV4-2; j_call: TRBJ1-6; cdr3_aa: CASSQDLGGGVDSPLHF
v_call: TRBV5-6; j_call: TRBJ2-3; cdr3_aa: CASSSFWGTSGGSTDTQYF
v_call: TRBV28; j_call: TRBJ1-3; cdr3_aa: CASSLYEGAGNTIYF
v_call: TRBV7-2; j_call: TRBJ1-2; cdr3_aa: CASSPKQGANYGYTF
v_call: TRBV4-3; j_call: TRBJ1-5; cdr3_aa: CASSQDLGIGQPQHF
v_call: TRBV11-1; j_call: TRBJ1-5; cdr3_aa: CASSLALAGQGGNQPQHF
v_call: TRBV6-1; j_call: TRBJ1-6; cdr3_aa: CASRATGGNSPLHF
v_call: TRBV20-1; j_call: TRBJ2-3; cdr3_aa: CSANDPGNSPQDTQYF
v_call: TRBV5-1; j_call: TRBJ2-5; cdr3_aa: CASSLDSSQETQYF
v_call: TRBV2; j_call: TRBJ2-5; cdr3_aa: CASSDGRGAETQYF
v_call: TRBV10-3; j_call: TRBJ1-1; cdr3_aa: CAMRGGNTEAFF
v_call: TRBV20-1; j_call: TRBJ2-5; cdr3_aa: CSAPPSAYPQETQYF
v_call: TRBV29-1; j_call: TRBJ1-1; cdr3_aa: CSVLSDGNLAFF
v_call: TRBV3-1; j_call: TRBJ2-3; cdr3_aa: CASSQDGARTDTQYF
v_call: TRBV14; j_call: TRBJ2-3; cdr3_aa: CASSPGPGGADTQYF
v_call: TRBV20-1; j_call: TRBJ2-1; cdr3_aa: CSASSVLAGGRSSYNEQFF
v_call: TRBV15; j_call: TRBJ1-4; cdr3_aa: CATSRERREKLFF
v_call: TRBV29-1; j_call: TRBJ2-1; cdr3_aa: CSVEDSLTSGSTYEQFF